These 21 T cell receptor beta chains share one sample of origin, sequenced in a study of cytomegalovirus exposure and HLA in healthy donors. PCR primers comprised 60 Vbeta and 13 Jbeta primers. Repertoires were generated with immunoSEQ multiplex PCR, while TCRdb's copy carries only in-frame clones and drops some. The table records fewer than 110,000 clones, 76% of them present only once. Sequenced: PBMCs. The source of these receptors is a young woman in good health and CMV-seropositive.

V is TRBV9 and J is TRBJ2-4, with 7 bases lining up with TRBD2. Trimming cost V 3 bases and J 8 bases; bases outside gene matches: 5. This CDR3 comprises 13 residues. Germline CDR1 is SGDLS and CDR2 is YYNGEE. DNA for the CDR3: TGTGCCAGCAGCGATGGGGACTATCACATTCAGTACTTC. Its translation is CASSDGDYHIQYF.

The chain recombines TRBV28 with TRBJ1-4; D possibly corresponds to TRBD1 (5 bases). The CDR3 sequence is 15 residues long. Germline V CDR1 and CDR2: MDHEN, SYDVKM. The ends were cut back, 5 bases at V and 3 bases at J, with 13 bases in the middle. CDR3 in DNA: TGTGCCAGCAGTATCCAGACCAGGGCTAATGAAAAACTGTTTTTT. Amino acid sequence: CASSIQTRANEKLFF.

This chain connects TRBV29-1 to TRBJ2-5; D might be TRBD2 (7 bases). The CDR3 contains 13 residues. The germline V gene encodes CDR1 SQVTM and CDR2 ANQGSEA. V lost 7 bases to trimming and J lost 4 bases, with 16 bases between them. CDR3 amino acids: CSAGLRGGETQYF. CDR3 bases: TGCAGCGCCGGACTTAGGGGGGGAGAGACCCAGTACTTC.

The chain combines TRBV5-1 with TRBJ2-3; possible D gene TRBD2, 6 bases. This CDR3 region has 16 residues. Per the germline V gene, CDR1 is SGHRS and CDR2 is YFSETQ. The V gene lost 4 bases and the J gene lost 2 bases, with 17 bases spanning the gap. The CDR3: CASSRLSSEATDTQYF. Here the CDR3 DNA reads TGCGCCAGCAGCCGGTTATCTAGCGAAGCCACAGATACGCAGTATTTT.

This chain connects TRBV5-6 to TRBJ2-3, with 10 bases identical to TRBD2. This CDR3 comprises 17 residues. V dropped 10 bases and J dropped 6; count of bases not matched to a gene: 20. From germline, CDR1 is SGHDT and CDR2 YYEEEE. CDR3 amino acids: CAAQKRAGGLNSDTQYF. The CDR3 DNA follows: TGTGCCGCTCAAAAAAGAGCGGGGGGGCTAAATTCGGATACGCAGTATTTT.

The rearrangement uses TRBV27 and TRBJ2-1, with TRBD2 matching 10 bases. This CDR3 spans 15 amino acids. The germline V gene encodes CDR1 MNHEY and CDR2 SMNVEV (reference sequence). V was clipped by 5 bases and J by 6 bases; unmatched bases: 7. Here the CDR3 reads CASSLSGGTFNEQFF. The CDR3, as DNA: TGTGCCAGCAGTCTTAGCGGGGGGACATTCAATGAGCAGTTCTTC.

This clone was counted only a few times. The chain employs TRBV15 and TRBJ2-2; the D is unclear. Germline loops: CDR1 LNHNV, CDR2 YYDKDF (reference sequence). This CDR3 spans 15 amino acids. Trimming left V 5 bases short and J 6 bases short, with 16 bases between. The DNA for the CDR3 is TGTGCCACCAGCCCCCAGTACGGGTTCGCCGGGGAGCTGTTTTTT. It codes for CATSPQYGFAGELFF.

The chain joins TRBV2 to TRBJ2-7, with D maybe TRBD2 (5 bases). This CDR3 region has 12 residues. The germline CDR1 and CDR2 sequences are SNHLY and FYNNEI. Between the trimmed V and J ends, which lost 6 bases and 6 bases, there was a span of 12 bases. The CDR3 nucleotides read TGTGCCAGCAGCTCCGGCGGGTCCGAGCAGTACTTC. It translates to CASSSGGSEQYF.

The CDR3 sequence: CASSATPGEGWQETQYF. CDR3 bases: TGTGCCAGCAGCGCAACCCCCGGGGAGGGGTGGCAGGAGACCCAGTACTTC. The rearrangement joins TRBV5-6 to TRBJ2-5; TRBD2 agrees at 7 bases. CDR3 length equals 17 residues. Trimming at V came to 4 bases and at J to 5 bases, leaving 17 bases not matched to a gene. Germline CDR1 is SGHDT and CDR2 is YYEEEE.

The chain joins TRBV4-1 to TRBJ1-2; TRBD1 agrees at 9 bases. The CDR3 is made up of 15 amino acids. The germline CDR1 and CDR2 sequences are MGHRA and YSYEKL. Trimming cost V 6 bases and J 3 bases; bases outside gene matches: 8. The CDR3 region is CASRLTDRGDYGYTF. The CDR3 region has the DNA TGCGCCAGCAGACTTACGGACAGGGGTGACTATGGCTACACCTTC.

For the CDR3, the DNA is TGTGCCAGCTCACCCAAGACGGGACAGGGTTTCCTGTTCACTGGAAACACCATATATTTT. Translated, it gives CASSPKTGQGFLFTGNTIYF. This chain connects TRBV18 to TRBJ1-3, with 9 bases fitting TRBD1. CDR1 and CDR2 from the germline V gene are KGHSH and LQKENI. The CDR3 is 20 residues long. J was trimmed by 2 bases and V by 3 bases; bases with no gene match: 17.

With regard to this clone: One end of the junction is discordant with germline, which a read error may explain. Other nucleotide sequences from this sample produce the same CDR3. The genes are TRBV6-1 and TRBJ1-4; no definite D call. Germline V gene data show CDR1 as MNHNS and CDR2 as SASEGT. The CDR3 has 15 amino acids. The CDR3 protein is CASSQDGVTNEKLFF. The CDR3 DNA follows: TGTGCCAGCAGTCAGGACGGGGTCACTAATGAAAAATTGTTTTTT.

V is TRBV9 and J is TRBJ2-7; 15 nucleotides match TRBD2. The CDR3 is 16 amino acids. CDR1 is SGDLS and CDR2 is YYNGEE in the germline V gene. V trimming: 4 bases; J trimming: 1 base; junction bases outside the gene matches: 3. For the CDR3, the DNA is TGTGCCAGCAGCAAAGGGACTAGCGGGAGGTCCTACGAGCAGTACTTC. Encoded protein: CASSKGTSGRSYEQYF.

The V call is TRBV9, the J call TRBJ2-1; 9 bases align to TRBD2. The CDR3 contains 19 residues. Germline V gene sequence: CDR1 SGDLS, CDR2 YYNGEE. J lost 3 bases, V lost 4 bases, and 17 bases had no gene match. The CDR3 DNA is TGTGCCAGCAGCCTGAGAGGTAGCGGGGGCCCGACAATCTACAATGAGCAGTTCTTC. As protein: CASSLRGSGGPTIYNEQFF.

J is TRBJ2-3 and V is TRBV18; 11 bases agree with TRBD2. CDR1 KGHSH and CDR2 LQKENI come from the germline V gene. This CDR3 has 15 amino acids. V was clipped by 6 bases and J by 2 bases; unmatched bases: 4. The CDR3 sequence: CASSTSGGSTDTQYF. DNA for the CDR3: TGTGCCAGCTCCACTAGCGGGGGCTCCACAGATACGCAGTATTTT.

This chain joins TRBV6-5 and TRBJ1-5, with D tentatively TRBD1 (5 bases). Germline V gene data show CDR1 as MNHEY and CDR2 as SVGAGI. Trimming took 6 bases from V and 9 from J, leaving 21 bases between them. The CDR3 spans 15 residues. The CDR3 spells CASSPRQPLGGPQHF. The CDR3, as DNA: TGTGCCAGCAGCCCCAGACAGCCACTTGGCGGGCCCCAGCATTTT.

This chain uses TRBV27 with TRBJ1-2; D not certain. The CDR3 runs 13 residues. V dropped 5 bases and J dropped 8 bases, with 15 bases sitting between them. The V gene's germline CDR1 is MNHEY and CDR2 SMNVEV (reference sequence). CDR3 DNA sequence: TGTGCCAGCAGTCCATATCCCGCTCGGGGCTACACCTTC. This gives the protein CASSPYPARGYTF.

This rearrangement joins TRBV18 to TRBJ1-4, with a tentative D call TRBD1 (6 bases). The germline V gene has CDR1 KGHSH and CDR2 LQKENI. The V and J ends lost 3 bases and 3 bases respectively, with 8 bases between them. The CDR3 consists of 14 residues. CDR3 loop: CASSPRTANEKLFF. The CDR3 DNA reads TGTGCCAGCTCACCTCGGACAGCTAATGAAAAACTGTTTTTT.

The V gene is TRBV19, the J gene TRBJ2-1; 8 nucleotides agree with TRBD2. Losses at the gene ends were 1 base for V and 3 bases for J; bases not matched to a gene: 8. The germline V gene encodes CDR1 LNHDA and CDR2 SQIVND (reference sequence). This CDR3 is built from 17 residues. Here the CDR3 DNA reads TGTGCCAGTAGTATAGCCGGGGGGGGGAGCGGCTACAATGAGCAGTTCTTC. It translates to CASSIAGGGSGYNEQFF.

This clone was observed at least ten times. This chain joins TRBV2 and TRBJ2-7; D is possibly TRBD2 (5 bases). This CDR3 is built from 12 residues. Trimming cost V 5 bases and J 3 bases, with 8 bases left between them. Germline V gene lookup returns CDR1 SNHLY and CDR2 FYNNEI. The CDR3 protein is CASSLEGYEQYF. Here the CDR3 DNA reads TGTGCCAGCAGTTTAGAGGGCTACGAGCAGTACTTC.

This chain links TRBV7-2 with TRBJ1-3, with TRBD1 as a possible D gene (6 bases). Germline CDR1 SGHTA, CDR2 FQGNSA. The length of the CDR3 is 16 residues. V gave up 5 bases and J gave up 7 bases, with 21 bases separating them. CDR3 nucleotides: TGTGCCAGCAGCCCAACAGGGCAGGGGATGTGGAACACCATATATTTT. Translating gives CASSPTGQGMWNTIYF.